This T cell receptor (beta chain) was sequenced in a study of blood T cell repertoires in COVID-19. Study overall: The origin of the acute and convalescent COVID-19 samples was the United States, Italy and Spain. Sources were T cells, B-cell-depleted T cells, or PBMCs; the material itself was cDNA or gDNA.

Original processing methods: Estimates of nucleated cell counts were drawn from the amplification of reference gene primers. The assay was immunoSEQ multiplex PCR, and TCRdb's table has in-frame clones only and misses some. That table furnishes V, J and clone size, whereas the DNA furnished D and trimming. The sample holds tens of thousands of clones, around four fifths seen once. This CDR3 contains 15 residues. CDR1 and CDR2 from the germline V gene are SGHNT and YYREEE (reference sequence). V was pared by 0 bases and J by 4 bases, with 13 bases between. The source of this sequence is a woman aged 60-75 years with acute or convalescent COVID-19. The material sequenced was peripheral blood. The gene calls are TRBV5-4 and TRBJ1-1; TRBD1 is a possible D gene (5 bases). CDR3: CASSLGGPMGTEAFF. In nucleotides, the CDR3 is TGTGCCAGCAGCTTGGGGGGCCCAATGGGCACTGAAGCTTTCTTT.